These 3 T cell receptor beta chains were sequenced from one sample in a study of OX40 agonist ivuxolimab in advanced cancers. The method was immunoSEQ multiplex PCR; TCRdb's version includes in-frame clones alone and lacks a portion of them. This sample has around 65,000 clones, with around 83% found just once. This specimen was CD4+ or CD8+ T cells sorted from blood, taken in a trial of the OX40 agonist ivuxolimab. Every receptor here comes from an adult with an advanced solid tumor such as melanoma, head and neck, liver or kidney cancer.

CDR3 in DNA: TGTGCCAGCAGCGGACAGACAGGGTCAACTAATGAAAAACTGTTTTTT. Encoded protein: CASSGQTGSTNEKLFF. The chain joins TRBV9 to TRBJ1-4; 7 nucleotides align to TRBD1. CDR3 size: 16 residues. The germline V gene has CDR1 SGDLS and CDR2 YYNGEE. V lost 3 bases, J lost 0 bases, and 5 bases stayed unmatched.

V usage is TRBV5-3 and J usage is TRBJ1-5; 7 bases are shared with TRBD1. TRBV5-3 counts as an open reading frame of uncertain function. The length of the CDR3 is 15 residues. V shed 4 bases and J 4 bases; nucleotides not matched to a gene: 8. CDR3 protein: CARSVDRVRNQPQHF. The CDR3 bases are TGTGCCAGAAGCGTAGACAGGGTAAGGAATCAGCCCCAGCATTTT.

This chain links TRBV5-5 with TRBJ2-7; a possible D gene is TRBD2 (5 bases). Between the trimmed V and J ends, which lost 4 bases and 4 bases, there was a span of 15 bases. CDR3 length equals 14 residues. Germline V lookup: CDR1 SGHKS, CDR2 YYEKEE (reference sequence). CDR3 sequence reads: CASSPPPTGYEQYF. In DNA form, the CDR3 reads TGTGCCAGCAGCCCACCGCCCACGGGGTACGAGCAGTACTTC.